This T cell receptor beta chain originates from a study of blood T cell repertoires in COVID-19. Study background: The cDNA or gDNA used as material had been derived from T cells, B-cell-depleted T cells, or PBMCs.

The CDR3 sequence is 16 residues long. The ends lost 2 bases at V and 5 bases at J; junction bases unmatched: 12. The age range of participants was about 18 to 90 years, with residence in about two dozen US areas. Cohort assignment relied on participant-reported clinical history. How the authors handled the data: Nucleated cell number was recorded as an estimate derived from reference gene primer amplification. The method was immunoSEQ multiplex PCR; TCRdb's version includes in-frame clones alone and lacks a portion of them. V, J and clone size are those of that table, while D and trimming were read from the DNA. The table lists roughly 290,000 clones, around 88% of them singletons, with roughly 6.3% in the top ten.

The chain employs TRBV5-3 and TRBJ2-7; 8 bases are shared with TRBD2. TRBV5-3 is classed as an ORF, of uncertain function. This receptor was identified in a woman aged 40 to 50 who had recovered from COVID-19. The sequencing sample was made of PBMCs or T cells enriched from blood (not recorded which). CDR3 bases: TGTGCCAGAAGCTTTCACTTGGCGGGAGGAATCCACGAGCAGTACTTC. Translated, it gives CARSFHLAGGIHEQYF.